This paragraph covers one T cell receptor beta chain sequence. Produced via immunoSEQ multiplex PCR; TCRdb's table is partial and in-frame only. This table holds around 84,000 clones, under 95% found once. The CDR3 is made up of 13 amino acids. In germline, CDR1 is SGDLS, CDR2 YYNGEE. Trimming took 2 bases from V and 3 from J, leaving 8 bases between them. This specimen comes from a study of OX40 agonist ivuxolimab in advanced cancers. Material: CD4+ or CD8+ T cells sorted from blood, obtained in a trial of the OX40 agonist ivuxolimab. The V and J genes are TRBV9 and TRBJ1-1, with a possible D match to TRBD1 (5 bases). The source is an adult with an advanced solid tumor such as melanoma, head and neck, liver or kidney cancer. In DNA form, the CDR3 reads TGTGCCAGCAGCGTTCGGGGGTACACTGAAGCTTTCTTT. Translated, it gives CASSVRGYTEAFF.